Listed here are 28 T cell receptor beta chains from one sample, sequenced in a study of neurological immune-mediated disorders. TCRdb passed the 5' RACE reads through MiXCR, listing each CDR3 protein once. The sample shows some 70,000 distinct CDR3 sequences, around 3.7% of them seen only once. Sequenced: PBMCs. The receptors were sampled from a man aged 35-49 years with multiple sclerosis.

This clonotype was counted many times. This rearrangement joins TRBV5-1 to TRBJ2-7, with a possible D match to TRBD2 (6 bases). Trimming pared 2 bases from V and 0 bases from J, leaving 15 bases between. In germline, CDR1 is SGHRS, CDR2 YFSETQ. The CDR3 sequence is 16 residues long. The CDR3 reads CASSFSSEWGSYEQYF. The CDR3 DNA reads TGCGCCAGCAGCTTTTCTAGCGAATGGGGCTCCTACGAGCAGTACTTC. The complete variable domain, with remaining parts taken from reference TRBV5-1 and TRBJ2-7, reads KAGVTQTPRYLIKTRGQQVTLSCSPISGHRSVSWYQQTPGQGLQFLFEYFSETQRNKGNFPGRFSGRQFSNSRSEMNVSTLELGDSALYLCASSFSSEWGSYEQYFGPGTRLTVT.

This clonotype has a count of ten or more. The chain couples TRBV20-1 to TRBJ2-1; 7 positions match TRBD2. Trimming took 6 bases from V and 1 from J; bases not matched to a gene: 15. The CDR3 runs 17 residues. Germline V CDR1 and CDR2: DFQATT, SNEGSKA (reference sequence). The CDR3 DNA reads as TGCAGTGCCAAAACGACGGGTCTAGCGGATTCCTACAATGAGCAGTTCTTC. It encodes CSAKTTGLADSYNEQFF.

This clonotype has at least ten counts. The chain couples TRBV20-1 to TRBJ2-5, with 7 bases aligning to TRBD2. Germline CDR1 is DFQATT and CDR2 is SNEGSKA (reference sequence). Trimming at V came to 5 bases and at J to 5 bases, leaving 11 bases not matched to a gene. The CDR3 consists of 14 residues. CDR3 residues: CSAWRVAGGETQYF. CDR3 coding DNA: TGCAGTGCTTGGAGGGTAGCGGGTGGGGAGACCCAGTACTTC.

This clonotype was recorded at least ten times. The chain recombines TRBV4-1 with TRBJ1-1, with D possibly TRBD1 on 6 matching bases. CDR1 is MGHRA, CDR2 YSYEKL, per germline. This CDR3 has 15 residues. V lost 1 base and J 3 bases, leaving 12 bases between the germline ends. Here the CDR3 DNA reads TGCGCCAGCAGCCAAGGGCTACAGGGCGACACTGAAGCTTTCTTT. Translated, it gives CASSQGLQGDTEAFF.

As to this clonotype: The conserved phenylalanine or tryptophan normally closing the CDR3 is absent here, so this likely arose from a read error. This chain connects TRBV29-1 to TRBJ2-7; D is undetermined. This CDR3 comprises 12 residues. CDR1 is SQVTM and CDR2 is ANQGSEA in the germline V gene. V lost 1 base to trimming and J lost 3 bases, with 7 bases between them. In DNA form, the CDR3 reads TGCAGCGTTGAAGCAAACAGCTACGAGCAGTACAAC. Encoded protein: CSVEANSYEQYN.

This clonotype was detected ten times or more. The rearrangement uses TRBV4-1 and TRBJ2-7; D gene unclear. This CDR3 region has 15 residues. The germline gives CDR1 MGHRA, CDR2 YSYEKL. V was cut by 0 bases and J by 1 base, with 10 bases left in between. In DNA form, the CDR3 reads TGCGCCAGCAGCCAAGAACCCTCCGGGTCCTACGAGCAGTACTTC. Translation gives CASSQEPSGSYEQYF.

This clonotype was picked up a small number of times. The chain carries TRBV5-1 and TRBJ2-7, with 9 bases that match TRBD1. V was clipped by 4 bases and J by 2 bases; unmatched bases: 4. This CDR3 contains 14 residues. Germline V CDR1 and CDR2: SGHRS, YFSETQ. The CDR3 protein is CASSLNRGPYEQYF. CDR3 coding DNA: TGCGCCAGCAGCCTGAACAGGGGGCCCTACGAGCAGTACTTC.

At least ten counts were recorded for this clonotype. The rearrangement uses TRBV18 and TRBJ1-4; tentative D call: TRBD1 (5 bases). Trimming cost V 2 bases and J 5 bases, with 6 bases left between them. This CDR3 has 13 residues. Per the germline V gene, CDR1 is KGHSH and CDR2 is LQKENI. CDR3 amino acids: CASSPDRNEKLFF. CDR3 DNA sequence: TGTGCCAGCTCACCAGACAGAAATGAAAAACTGTTTTTT.

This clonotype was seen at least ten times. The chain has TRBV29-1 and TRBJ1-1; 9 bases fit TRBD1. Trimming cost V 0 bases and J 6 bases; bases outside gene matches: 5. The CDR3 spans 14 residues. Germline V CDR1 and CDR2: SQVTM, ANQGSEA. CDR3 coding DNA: TGCAGCGTTGAAGAGGGACAGGGAAGGGCTGAAGCTTTCTTT. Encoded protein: CSVEEGQGRAEAFF.

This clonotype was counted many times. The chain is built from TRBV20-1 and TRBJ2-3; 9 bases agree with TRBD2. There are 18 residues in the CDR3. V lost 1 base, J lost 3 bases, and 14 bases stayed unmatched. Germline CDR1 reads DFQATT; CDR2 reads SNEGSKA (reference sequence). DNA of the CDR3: TGCAGTGCTAGAGTGGCGGGAGGGCGTGGTAGCACAACAGATACGCAGTATTTT. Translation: CSARVAGGRGSTTDTQYF.

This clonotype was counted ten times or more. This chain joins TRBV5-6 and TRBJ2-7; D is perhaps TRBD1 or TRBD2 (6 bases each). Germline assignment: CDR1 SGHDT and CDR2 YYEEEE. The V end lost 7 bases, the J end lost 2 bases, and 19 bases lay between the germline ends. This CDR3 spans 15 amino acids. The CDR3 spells CASGRDGGPTYEQYF. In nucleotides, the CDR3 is TGTGCCAGCGGCAGGGACGGGGGCCCTACCTACGAGCAGTACTTC.

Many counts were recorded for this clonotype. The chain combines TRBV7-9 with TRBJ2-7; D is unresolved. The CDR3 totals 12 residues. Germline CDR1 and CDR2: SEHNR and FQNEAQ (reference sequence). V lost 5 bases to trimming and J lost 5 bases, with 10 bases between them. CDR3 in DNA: TGTGCCAGCAGCCTGGCCGAAAACGAGCAGTACTTC. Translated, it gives CASSLAENEQYF.

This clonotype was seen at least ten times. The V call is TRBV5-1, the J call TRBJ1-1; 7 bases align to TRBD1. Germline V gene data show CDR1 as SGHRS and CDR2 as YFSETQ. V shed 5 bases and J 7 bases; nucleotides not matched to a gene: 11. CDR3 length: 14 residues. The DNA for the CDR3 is TGCGCCAGCAGTTTCGGACAGGCGAATCTTGAAGCTTTCTTT. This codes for CASSFGQANLEAFF.

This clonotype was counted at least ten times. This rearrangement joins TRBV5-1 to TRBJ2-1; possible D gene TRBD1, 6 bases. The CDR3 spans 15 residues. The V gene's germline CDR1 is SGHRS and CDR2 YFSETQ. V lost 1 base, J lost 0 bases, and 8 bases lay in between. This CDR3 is CASSLTGFSYNEQFF. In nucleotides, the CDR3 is TGCGCCAGCAGCTTGACAGGGTTCTCCTACAATGAGCAGTTCTTC. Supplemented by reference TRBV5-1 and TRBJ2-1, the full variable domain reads KAGVTQTPRYLIKTRGQQVTLSCSPISGHRSVSWYQQTPGQGLQFLFEYFSETQRNKGNFPGRFSGRQFSNSRSEMNVSTLELGDSALYLCASSLTGFSYNEQFFGPGTRLTVL.

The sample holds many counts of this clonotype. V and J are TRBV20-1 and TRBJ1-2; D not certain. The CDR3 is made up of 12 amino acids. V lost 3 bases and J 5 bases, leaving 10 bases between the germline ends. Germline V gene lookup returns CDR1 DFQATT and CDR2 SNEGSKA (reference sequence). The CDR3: CSASWAPYGYTF. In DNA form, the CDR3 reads TGCAGTGCTAGCTGGGCCCCTTATGGCTACACCTTC.

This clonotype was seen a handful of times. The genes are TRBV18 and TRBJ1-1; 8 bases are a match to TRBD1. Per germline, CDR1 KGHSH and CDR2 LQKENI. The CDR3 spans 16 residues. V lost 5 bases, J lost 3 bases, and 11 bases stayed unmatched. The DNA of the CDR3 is TGTGCCAGCTCAACCTCGGACAGGGTAAAGGACACTGAAGCTTTCTTT. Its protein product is CASSTSDRVKDTEAFF.

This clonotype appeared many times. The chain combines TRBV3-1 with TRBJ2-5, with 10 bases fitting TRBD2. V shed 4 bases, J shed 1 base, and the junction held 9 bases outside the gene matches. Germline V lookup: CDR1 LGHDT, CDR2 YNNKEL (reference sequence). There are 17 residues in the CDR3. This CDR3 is CASSLGASGGFQETQYF. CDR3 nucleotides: TGTGCCAGCAGCCTCGGTGCTAGCGGGGGATTCCAAGAGACCCAGTACTTC.

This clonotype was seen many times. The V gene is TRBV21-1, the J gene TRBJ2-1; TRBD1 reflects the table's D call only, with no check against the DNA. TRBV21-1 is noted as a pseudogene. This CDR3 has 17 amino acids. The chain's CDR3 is CASSPSRSGGFYNEQFF. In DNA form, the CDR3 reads TGTGCCAGCAGCCCTAGTAGGTCGGGGGGATTCTACAATGAGCAGTTCTTC.

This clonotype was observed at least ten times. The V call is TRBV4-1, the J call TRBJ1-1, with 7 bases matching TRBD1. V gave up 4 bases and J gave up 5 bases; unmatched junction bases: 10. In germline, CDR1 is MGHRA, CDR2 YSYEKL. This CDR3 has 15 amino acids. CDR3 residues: CASSPAGGKRTEAFF. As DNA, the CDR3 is TGCGCCAGCAGCCCGGCAGGGGGTAAGAGGACTGAAGCTTTCTTT.

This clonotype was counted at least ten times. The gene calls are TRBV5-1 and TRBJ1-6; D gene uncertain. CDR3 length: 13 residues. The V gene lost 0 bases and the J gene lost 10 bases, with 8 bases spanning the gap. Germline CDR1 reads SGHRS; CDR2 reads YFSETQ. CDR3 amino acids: CASSLVVESPLHF. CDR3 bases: TGCGCCAGCAGCTTGGTTGTTGAATCACCCCTCCACTTT.

Here the CDR3 DNA reads TGTGCCAGCTCACCACCGGGGGGGAAAGAGACCCAGTACTTC. This encodes CASSPPGGKETQYF. The J gene is TRBJ2-5, the V gene TRBV18; 7 bases are shared with TRBD2. Germline-derived CDR1 and CDR2 are KGHSH and LQKENI. The length of the CDR3 is 14 residues. V was clipped by 0 bases and J by 3 bases; unmatched bases: 1. The variable domain in full, completed from reference TRBV18 and TRBJ2-5, reads NAGVMQNPRHLVRRRGQEARLRCSPMKGHSHVYWYRQLPEEGLKFMVYLQKENIIDESGMPKERFSAEFPKEGPSILRIQQVVRGDSAAYFCASSPPGGKETQYFGPGTRLLVL.

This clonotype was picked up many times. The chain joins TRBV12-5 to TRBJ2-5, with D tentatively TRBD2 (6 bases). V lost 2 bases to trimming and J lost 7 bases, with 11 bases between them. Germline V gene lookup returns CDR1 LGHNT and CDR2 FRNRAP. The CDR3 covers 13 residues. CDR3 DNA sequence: TGTGCTAGTGGTTTGCGGGGGAACGGGACCCAGTACTTC. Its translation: CASGLRGNGTQYF.

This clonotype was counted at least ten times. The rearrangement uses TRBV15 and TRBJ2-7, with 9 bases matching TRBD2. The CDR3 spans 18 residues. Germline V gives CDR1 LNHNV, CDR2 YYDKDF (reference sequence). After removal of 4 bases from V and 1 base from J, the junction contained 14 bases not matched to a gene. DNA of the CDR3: TGTGCCACCAGCACCCTAAGGGCAGGTAGCGGGAGATCCTACGAGCAGTACTTC. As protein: CATSTLRAGSGRSYEQYF.

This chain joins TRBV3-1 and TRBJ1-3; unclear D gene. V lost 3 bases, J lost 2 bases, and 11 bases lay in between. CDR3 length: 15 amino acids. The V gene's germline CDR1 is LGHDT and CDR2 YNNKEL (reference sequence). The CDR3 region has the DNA TGTGCCAGCAGCCAGCCCGGGCTGGCTGGAAACACCATATATTTT. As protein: CASSQPGLAGNTIYF.

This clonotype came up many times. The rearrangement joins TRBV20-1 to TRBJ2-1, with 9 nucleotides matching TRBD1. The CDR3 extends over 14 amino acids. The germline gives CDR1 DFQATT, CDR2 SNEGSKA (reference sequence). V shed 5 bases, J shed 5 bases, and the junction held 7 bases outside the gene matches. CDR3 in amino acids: CSAPDRGLHNEQFF. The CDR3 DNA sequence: TGCAGTGCTCCGGACAGGGGACTTCACAATGAGCAGTTCTTC.

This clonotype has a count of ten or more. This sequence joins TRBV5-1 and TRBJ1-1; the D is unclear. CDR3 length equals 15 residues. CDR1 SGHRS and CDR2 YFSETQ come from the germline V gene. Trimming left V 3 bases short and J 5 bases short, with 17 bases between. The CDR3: CASSSGVGSQTEAFF. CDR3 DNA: TGCGCCAGCAGCTCCGGAGTGGGGTCGCAAACTGAAGCTTTCTTT.

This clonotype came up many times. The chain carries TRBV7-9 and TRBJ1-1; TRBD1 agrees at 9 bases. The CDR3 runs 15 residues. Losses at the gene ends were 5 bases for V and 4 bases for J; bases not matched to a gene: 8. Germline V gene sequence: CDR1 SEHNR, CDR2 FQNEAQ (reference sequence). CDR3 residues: CASSRGDREGTEAFF. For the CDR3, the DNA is TGTGCCAGCAGCCGAGGGGACAGGGAGGGCACTGAAGCTTTCTTT.

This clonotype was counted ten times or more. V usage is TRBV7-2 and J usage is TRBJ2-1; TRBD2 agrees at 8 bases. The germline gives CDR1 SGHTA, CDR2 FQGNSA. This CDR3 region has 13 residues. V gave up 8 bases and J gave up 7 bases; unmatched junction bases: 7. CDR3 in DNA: TGTGCCAGCGGGTCGGGAGGGCCAAATGAGCAGTTCTTC. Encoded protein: CASGSGGPNEQFF.